The entry below describes one T cell receptor beta chain. This clonotype has just a few counts. It lacks a known antigen. No per-base quality is available; no much larger clone lies one base away. The sample originates from a study of blood T cells in healthy people across ages (dated by TCRdb to the mid-2010s). About the full investigation: Template switching captured roughly one uniquely barcoded TCR beta cDNA molecule per two T cells in model experiments. To track age-related changes in TCR beta repertoire diversity, the study relied on deep sequencing normalized with unique cDNA molecular identifiers. The donors were split into four age groups: young (average roughly 15 years), middle-aged (roughly 39), aged (about 62) and long-lived (under 90). Donors of different ages were randomly distributed across sequencing lanes to avoid experimental bias. For two donors (one aged 18 to 29 and one aged 80 or older), the study analyzed two additional independent replicas of 1 million unique cDNA reads from the same blood draw. On the study overall, not on this receptor specifically: Compared with the aged group, the long-lived group had more naive CD4+ T cells, fewer expanded clones and increased TCR diversity, a pattern suggesting age selection. Observed TCR beta diversity per million T cells fell roughly linearly with age, and a significant reduction was already apparent by age about 43. Conclusive comparison of naive and antigen-experienced compartments was prevented by the profiling of bulk unsorted PBMCs. Estimates of total diversity based on one million sequenced T cells were considered lower bounds and underestimates. Because the CMV infection status of the donors was unknown, age-related changes in expanded clonotypes may potentially have been confounded. Observed TCR beta diversity correlated strongly with the percentage of naive T cells measured by flow cytometry.

Systemically healthy Caucasian individuals from Russia, 35 to 50 in total and aged about 6 to 90 years, were included as donors. Roughly 10 milliliters of peripheral blood were drawn from each donor into EDTA-treated Vacutainer tubes. Ficoll-Paque density-gradient centrifugation was used to isolate PBMCs, with at least 7 million per sample. Trizol reagent was used to extract total RNA from PBMCs, with at least 5.5 micrograms per sample. For every donor, flow cytometry on a PBMC aliquot measured the percentage of naive CD45RAhigh/CD27high T cells. Library preparation employed 5' RACE. For sequencing, an Illumina HiSeq 2500 was employed. A second PCR of roughly 6 to 11 cycles was performed with a sample-barcoded 5' primer and a J-beta primer mix. A unique molecular identifier was introduced onto each TCR beta cDNA molecule by a template-switch 5' adaptor carrying 12 random nucleotides. Each sample yielded at least 3 million CDR3-containing paired-end reads. First-strand cDNA synthesis was performed from all RNA using the Mint cDNA synthesis kit, with priming by a TRBC-specific oligonucleotide. Following uracil-DNA glycosylase treatment, all cDNA underwent a first 18-cycle PCR with the universal primers M1SS and BC2_uni_R. Under the source paper's analysis protocol: For normalization, 1 million high-quality reads were randomly selected from each sample, with every read carrying a distinct molecular identifier. Instead of being binned into consensus sequences, reads with shared molecular identifiers were discarded. MiTCR, run with a Q25 quality threshold and the strictest error-elimination algorithm, handled CDR3 identification, clonotype clustering and error correction. A nonparametric unseen species model with Euler transformation was used to estimate lower-bound total TCR beta diversity. Clones were called with MiXCR by TCRdb after fastp trimmed the public reads at Q25, and only in-frame beta chains were retained. For every CDR3 protein sequence, its rows merge into one entry that carries the most common genes and DNA. The V and J calls were not made by the authors but by TCRdb's processing. The sample table shows some 1.5 million distinct CDR3 sequences, and about 30% are seen once. The top ten constitute 6.5% to 8.5% of the sample.

The source of this sequence is a woman between 25 and 40 years old in good health. Specimen: blood.

The nucleotide sequence reads TGTGCCAGCAGCCCCCGGGGACTAGCGGGAGGGCTCAGCACAGATACGCAGTATTTT. This yields the protein CASSPRGLAGGLSTDTQYF. The chain was built from TRBV9 and TRBJ2-3; 16 bases in the junction line up with TRBD2. From a lookup of the germline V gene, CDR1 and CDR2 are SGDLS and YYNGEE. The CDR3, cysteine through phenylalanine, is 19 amino acids long. Just the 57-base CDR3 DNA is kept, in frame starting at base 1. Unmatched junction bases come to 8, with V trimmed by 4 bases and J by 0 bases.